The clone carrying this TCR beta chain was counted at least ten times. Its cognate antigen is unknown. TCRdb reprocessed the reads with MiXCR, giving one entry per CDR3 protein. The sample lists 480,000 or so distinct CDR3 sequences; over 9% were seen once. The record originates from a study of T cell repertoires in cytomegalovirus infection. General observations from the study: Cumulative frequency of public TCR beta families picked out carriers of CMV plus the relevant HLA.

CDR3 size: 15 residues. The V gene lost 5 bases and the J gene lost 4 bases, with 14 bases spanning the gap. The sequence was obtained from a human donor in good health (CMV status not recorded). Some clones in this sample may be carry-over from other donors' samples. The sequencing input was PBMCs. The rearrangement uses TRBV12-3 or TRBV12-4 and TRBJ2-2; perhaps TRBD2 as D (7 bases). CDR3 loop: CASSPRGAGTGELFF. The CDR3 bases are TGTGCCAGCAGTCCCCGGGGGGCCGGCACCGGGGAGCTGTTTTTT.